Listed here is a single TCR beta chain. The antigen remains undetermined. V dropped 2 bases and J dropped 6 bases, with 14 bases sitting between them. The CDR3 is 14 amino acids. Germline V gives CDR1 MNHGY, CDR2 SVAAGI. The data are from a study of CD8+ T cells in alopecia areata. For the study at large: Treatment ran 6 to 18 months, with 6 months of follow-up afterward.

Treatment reported: oral pan-JAK inhibitor, 5-10 mg twice daily. Lesional scalp punch biopsies and peripheral blood were collected from alopecia areata patients. In each case, RNA was isolated and then reverse transcribed into cDNA as the sequencing template. Repertoires were generated with immunoSEQ multiplex PCR, while TCRdb's copy carries only in-frame clones and drops some. Of some 150,000 clones listed, 58% are singletons. Notes on the study in general: Association of baseline CD8+ expansion with response is uncertain owing to one nonresponder.

The TCR comes from a human donor with alopecia areata. The input for sequencing was CD4+ T cells sorted from blood, taken at approximately week 60, from a patient treated with tofacitinib. The chain recombines TRBV6-9 with TRBJ2-7; D possibly uses TRBD1 or TRBD2 (5 bases each). Here the CDR3 DNA reads TGTGCCAGCAGTTATAGGGACCGAGGCTTCGAGCAGTACTTC. This encodes CASSYRDRGFEQYF.